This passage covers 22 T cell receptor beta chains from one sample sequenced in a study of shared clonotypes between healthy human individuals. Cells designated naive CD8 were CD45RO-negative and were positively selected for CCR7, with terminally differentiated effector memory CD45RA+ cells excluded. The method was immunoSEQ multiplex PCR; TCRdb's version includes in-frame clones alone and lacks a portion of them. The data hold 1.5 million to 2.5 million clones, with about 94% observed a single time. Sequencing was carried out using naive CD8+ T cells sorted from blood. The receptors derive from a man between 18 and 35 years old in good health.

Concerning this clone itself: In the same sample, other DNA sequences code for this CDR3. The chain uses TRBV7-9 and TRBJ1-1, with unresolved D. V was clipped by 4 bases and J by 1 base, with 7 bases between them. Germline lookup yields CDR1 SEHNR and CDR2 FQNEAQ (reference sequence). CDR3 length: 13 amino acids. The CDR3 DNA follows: TGTGCCAGCAGCTCCCCTCCGAACACTGAAGCTTTCTTT. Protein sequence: CASSSPPNTEAFF.

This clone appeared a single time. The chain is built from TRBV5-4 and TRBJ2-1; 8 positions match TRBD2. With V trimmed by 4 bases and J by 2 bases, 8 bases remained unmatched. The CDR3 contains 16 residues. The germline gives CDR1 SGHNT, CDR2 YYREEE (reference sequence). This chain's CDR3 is CASSVSGLVPYNEQFF. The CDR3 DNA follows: TGTGCCAGCAGCGTATCGGGACTAGTCCCCTACAATGAGCAGTTCTTC.

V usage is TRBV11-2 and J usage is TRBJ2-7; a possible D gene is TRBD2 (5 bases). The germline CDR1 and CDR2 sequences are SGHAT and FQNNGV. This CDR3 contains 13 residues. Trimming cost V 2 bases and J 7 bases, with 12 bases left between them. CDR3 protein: CASSLTSPGEQYF. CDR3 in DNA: TGTGCCAGCAGCTTAACTTCTCCGGGGGAGCAGTACTTC.

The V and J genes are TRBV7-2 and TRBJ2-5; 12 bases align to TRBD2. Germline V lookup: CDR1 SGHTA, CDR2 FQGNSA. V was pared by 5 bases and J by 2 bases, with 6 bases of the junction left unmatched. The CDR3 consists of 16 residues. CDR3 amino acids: CASSIWTSGVQETQYF. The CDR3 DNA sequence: TGTGCCAGCAGCATCTGGACTAGCGGGGTACAAGAGACCCAGTACTTC. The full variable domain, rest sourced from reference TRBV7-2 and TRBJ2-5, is GAGVSQSPSNKVTEKGKDVELRCDPISGHTALYWYRQSLGQGLEFLIYFQGNSAPDKSGLPSDRFSAERTGGSVSTLTIQRTQQEDSAVYLCASSIWTSGVQETQYFGPGTRLLVL.

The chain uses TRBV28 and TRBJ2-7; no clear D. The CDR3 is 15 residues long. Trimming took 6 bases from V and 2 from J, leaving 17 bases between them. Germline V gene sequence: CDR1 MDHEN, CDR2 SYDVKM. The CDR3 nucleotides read TGTGCCAGCAGACCTTCAGGCCAAGCCCCCTACGAGCAGTACTTC. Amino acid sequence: CASRPSGQAPYEQYF.

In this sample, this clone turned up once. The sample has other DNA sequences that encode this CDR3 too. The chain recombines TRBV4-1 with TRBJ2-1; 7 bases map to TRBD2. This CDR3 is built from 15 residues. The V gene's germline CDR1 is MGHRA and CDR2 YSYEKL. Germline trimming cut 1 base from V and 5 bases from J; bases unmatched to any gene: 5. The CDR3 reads CASSQATGLHNEQFF. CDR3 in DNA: TGCGCCAGCAGCCAAGCCACGGGACTACACAATGAGCAGTTCTTC.

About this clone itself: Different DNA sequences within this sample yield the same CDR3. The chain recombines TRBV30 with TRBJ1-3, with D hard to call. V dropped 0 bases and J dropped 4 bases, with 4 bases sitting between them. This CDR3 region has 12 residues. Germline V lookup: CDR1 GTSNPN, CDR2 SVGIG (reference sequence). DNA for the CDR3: TGTGCCTGGAGTGTGATAGGAAACACCATATATTTT. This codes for CAWSVIGNTIYF.

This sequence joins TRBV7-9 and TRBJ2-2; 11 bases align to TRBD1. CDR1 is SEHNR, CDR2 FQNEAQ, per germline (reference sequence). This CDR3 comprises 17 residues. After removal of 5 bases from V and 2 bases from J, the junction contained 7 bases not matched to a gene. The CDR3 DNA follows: TGTGCCAGCAGCCCTTGGACAGGGGGCGCCAACACCGGGGAGCTGTTTTTT. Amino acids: CASSPWTGGANTGELFF.

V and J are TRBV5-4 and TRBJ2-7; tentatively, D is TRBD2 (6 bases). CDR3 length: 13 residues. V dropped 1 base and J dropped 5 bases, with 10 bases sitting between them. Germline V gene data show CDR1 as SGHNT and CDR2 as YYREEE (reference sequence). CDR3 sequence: CASSLQGLDEQYF. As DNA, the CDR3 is TGTGCCAGCAGCTTGCAGGGACTCGACGAGCAGTACTTC.

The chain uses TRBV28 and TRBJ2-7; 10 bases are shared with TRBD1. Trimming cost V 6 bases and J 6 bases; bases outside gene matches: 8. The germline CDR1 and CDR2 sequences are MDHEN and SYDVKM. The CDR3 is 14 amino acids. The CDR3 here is CASRNRDRGIEQYF. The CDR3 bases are TGTGCCAGCAGGAACCGGGACAGGGGTATCGAGCAGTACTTC.

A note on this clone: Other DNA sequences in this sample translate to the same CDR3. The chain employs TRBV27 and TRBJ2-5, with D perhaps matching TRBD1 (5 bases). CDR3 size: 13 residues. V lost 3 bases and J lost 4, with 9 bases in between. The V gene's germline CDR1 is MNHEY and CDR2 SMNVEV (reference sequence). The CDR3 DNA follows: TGTGCCAGCAGTTTGTCAGGGTTAGAGACCCAGTACTTC. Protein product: CASSLSGLETQYF.

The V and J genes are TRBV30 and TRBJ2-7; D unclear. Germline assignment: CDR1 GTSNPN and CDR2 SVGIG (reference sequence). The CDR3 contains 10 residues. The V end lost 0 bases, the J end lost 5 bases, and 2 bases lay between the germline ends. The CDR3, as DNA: TGTGCCTGGAGTGTAGACGAGCAGTACTTC. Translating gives CAWSVDEQYF.

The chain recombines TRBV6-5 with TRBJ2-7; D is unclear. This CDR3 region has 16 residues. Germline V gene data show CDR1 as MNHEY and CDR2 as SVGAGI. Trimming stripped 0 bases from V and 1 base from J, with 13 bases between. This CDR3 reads CASSYSVTYRSYEQYF. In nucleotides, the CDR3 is TGTGCCAGCAGTTACTCGGTGACGTATAGATCCTACGAGCAGTACTTC.

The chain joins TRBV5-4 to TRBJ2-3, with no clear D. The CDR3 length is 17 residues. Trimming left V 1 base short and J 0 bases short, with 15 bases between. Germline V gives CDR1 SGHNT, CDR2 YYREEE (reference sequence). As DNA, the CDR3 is TGTGCCAGCAGCTTGTTAGAAGGGATTACTAGCACAGATACGCAGTATTTT. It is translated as CASSLLEGITSTDTQYF. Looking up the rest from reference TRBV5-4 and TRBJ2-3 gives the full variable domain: ETGVTQSPTHLIKTRGQQVTLRCSSQSGHNTVSWYQQALGQGPQFIFQYYREEENGRGNFPPRFSGLQFPNYSSELNVNALELDDSALYLCASSLLEGITSTDTQYFGPGTRLTVL.

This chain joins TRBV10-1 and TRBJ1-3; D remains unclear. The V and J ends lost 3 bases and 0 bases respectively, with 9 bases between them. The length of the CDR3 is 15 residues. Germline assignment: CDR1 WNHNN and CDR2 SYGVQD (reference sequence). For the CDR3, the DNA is TGCGCCAGCAGTGAAGACGGGGACTCTGGAAACACCATATATTTT. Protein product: CASSEDGDSGNTIYF.

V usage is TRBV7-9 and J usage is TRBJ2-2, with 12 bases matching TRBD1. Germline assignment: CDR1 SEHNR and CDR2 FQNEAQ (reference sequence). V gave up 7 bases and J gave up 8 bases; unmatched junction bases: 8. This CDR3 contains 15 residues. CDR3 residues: CASIHGDRGPGELFF. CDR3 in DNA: TGTGCCAGCATCCACGGGGACAGGGGGCCGGGGGAGCTGTTTTTT.

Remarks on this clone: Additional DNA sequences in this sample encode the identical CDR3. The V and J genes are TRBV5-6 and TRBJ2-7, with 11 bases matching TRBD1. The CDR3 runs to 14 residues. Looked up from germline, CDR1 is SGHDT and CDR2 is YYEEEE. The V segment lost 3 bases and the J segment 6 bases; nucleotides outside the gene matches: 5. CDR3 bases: TGTGCCAGCAGCTACGGGACAGGGGGTGGCGAGCAGTACTTC. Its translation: CASSYGTGGGEQYF.

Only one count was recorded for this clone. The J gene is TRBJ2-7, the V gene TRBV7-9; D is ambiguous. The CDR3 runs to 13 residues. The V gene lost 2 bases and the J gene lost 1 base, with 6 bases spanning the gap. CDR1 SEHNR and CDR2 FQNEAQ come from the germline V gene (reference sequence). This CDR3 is CASSLSVSYEQYF. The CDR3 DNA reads TGTGCCAGCAGCTTAAGCGTGTCCTACGAGCAGTACTTC.

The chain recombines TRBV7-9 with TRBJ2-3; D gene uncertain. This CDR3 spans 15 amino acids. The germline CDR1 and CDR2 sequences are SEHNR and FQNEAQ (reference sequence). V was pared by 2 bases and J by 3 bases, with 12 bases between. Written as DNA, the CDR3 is TGTGCCAGCAGCTTATTAGCCCCTAAAACAGATACGCAGTATTTT. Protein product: CASSLLAPKTDTQYF. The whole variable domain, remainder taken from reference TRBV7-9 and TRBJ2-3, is DTGVSQNPRHKITKRGQNVTFRCDPISEHNRLYWYRQTLGQGPEFLTYFQNEAQLEKSRLLSDRFSAERPKGSFSTLEIQRTEQGDSAMYLCASSLLAPKTDTQYFGPGTRLTVL.

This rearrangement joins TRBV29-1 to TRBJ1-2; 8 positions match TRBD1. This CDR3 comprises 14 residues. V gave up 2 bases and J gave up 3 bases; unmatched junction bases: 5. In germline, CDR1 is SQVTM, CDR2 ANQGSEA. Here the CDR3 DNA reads TGCAGCGTTGAAACAGGGGGAATGGACTATGGCTACACCTTC. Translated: CSVETGGMDYGYTF.

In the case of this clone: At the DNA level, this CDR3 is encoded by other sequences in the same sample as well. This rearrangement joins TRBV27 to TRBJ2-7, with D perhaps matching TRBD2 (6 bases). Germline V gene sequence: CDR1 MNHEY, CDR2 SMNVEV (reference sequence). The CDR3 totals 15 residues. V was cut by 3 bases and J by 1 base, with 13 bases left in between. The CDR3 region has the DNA TGTGCCAGCAGTTTGGAGGGACCTCCTTCCTACGAGCAGTACTTC. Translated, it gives CASSLEGPPSYEQYF.

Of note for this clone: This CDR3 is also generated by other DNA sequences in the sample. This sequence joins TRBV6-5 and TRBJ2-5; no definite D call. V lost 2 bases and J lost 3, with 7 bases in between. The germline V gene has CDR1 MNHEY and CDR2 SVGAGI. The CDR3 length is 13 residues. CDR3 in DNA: TGTGCCAGCAGTTACGACTCCGAAGAGACCCAGTACTTC. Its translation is CASSYDSEETQYF.